This T cell receptor (beta chain) was identified in a study of control samples from healthy donors and cancer patients. Trimming cost V 6 bases and J 9 bases; bases outside gene matches: 7. Germline V lookup: CDR1 LNHDA, CDR2 SQIVND (reference sequence). The CDR3 totals 13 residues. Sequencing was performed with immunoSEQ multiplex PCR; in TCRdb, only in-frame clones are kept and a portion is missing. The table lists about 150,000 clones, more than 85% of them singletons. The specimen was blood. This chain connects TRBV19 to TRBJ1-5, with 8 bases fitting TRBD1. This receptor was obtained from a man in his fifties in good health. CDR3 amino acids: CASSTDRGGPQHF. The CDR3 DNA is TGTGCCAGTAGCACCGACAGGGGTGGGCCCCAGCATTTT.